The 5 T cell receptor beta chains below come from one sample, sequenced in a study of blood T cell repertoires in COVID-19 (dated by TCRdb to 2020 to 2022). Library preparation used the immunoSEQ multiplex PCR assay. This immuneACCESS table, as held by TCRdb, lists in-frame sequences with V and J called but not all clones. Of the missing ones, under half trace to an unresolved V gene in checked studies; the others have no known cause. The sample table shows 110,000 to 150,000 clones, and around three quarters are seen once. Around 4% of the sample is in the top ten clones. What was sequenced was peripheral blood. The receptor source for this set is a man aged 55 to 70 with acute or convalescent COVID-19.

The J gene is TRBJ1-5, the V gene TRBV7-2; TRBD1 might be the D (5 bases). Germline V gene lookup returns CDR1 SGHTA and CDR2 FQGNSA. The CDR3 runs 15 residues. Trimming removed 7 bases from V and 10 bases from J, with 23 bases in between. CDR3 loop: CASNKNSGIWSPQHF. CDR3 DNA: TGTGCCAGCAACAAAAATTCAGGGATTTGGTCCCCCCAGCATTTT.

This clone is a singleton in its sample. In DNA, the CDR3 is TGTGCCAGCTCACCGGGACAGGGTCCCTCCTACGAGCAGTACTTC. Its translation: CASSPGQGPSYEQYF. The chain links TRBV18 to TRBJ2-7, with 9 positions matching TRBD1. The CDR3 has 15 residues. The V gene end was trimmed by 3 bases and the J gene end by 0 bases; junction bases not matched to a gene: 3. Germline assignment: CDR1 KGHSH and CDR2 LQKENI.

This chain joins TRBV19 and TRBJ2-7; 8 nucleotides align to TRBD2. Germline CDR1 is LNHDA and CDR2 is SQIVND (reference sequence). The CDR3 is 14 amino acids. V dropped 5 bases and J dropped 2; count of bases not matched to a gene: 5. The CDR3 sequence: CASSREREPYEQYF. Written as DNA, the CDR3 is TGTGCCAGTAGTCGCGAGCGGGAGCCCTACGAGCAGTACTTC.

The chain employs TRBV6-2 or TRBV6-3 and TRBJ2-3; 7 bases are shared with TRBD2. The J segment lost 6 bases and the V segment lost 5 bases, leaving 20 bases of the junction unmatched. The germline gives CDR1 MNHEY, CDR2 SVGEGT. The CDR3 is 18 amino acids. The CDR3 loop reads CASSPYSAGIAGADTQYF. Written as DNA, the CDR3 is TGTGCCAGCAGTCCGTATTCCGCCGGGATAGCGGGCGCGGATACGCAGTATTTT.

The CDR3 reads CASSRGSQSAFF. The CDR3 coding sequence is TGTGCCAGCAGCCGTGGTTCACAGTCGGCTTTCTTT. V usage is TRBV14 and J usage is TRBJ1-1, with D unresolved. The V end lost 4 bases, the J end lost 11 bases, and 14 bases lay between the germline ends. The CDR3 extends over 12 amino acids. Germline V gene lookup returns CDR1 SGHDN and CDR2 FVKESK.